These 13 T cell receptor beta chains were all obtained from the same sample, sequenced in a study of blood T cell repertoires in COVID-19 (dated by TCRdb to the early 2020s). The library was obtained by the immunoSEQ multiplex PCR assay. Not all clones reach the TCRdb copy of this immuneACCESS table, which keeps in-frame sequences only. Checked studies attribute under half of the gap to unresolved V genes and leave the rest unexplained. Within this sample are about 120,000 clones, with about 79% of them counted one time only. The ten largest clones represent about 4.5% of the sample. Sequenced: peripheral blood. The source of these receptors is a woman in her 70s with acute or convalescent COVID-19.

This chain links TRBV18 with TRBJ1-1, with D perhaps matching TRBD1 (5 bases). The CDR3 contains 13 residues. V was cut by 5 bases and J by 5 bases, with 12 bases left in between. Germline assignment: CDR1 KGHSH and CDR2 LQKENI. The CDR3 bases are TGTGCCAGCTCATCAGCAGGGTGGACTGAAGCTTTCTTT. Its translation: CASSSAGWTEAFF.

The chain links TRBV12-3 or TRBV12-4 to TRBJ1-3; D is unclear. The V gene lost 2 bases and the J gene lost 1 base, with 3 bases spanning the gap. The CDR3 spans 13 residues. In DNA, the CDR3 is TGTGCCAGCAGTTTATTATCTGGAAACACCATATATTTT. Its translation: CASSLLSGNTIYF.

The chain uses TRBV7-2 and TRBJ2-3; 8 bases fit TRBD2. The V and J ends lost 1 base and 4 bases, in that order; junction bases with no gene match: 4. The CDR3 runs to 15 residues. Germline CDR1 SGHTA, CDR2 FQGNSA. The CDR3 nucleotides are TGTGCCAGCAGCTTAGGGGTCGGGGGGGCAGATACGCAGTATTTT. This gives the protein CASSLGVGGADTQYF.

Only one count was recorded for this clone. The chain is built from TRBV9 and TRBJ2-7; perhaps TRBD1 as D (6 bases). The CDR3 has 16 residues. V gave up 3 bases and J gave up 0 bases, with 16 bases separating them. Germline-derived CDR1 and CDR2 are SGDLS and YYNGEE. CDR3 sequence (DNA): TGTGCCAGCAGCGCCCCCGGACAGAAGAGCTCCTACGAGCAGTACGTC. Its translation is CASSAPGQKSSYEQYV.

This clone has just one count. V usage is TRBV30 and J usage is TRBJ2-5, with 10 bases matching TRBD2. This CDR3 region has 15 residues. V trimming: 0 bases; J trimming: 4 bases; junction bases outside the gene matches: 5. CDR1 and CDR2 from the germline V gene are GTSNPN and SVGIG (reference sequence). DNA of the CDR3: TGTGCCTGGAGTGTAGATAGCGGGAGGAGAGAGACCCAGTACTTC. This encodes CAWSVDSGRRETQYF. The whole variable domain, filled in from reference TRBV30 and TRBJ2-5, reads SQTIHQWPATLVQPVGSPLSLECTVEGTSNPNLYWYRQAAGRGLQLLFYSVGIGQISSEVPQNLSASRPQDRQFILSSKKLLLSDSGFYLCAWSVDSGRRETQYFGPGTRLLVL.

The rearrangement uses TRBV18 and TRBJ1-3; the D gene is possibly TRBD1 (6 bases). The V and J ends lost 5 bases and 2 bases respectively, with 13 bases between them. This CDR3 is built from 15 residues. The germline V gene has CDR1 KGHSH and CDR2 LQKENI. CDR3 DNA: TGTGCCAGCTCATGGGATTCAGGGGCTGGAAACACCATATATTTT. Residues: CASSWDSGAGNTIYF.

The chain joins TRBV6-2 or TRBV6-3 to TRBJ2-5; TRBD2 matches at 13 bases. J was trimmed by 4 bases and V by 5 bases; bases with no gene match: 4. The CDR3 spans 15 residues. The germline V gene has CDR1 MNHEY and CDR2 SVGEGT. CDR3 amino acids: CASSKGTSGVETQYF. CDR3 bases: TGTGCCAGCAGTAAAGGGACTAGCGGGGTAGAGACCCAGTACTTC.

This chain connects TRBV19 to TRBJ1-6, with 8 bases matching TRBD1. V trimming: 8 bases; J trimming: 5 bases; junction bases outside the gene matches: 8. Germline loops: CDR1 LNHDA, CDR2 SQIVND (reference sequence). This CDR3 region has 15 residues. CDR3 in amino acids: CASPRWGQDNSPLHF. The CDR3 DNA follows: TGTGCCAGTCCGAGATGGGGACAGGATAATTCACCCCTCCACTTT.

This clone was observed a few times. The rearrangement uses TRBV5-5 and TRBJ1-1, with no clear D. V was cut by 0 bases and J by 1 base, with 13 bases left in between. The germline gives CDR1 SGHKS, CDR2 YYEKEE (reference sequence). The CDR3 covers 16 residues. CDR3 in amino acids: CASSLASGQKNTEAFF. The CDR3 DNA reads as TGTGCCAGCAGCTTGGCCAGTGGGCAGAAGAACACTGAAGCTTTCTTT. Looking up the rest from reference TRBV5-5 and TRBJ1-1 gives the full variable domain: DAGVTQSPTHLIKTRGQQVTLRCSPISGHKSVSWYQQVLGQGPQFIFQYYEKEERGRGNFPDRFSARQFPNYSSELNVNALLLGDSALYLCASSLASGQKNTEAFFGQGTRLTVV.

This CDR3 reads CASSLVRGAQETQYF. CDR3 DNA: TGTGCCAGCAGCTTAGTCCGGGGGGCGCAGGAGACCCAGTACTTC. The rearrangement joins TRBV7-2 to TRBJ2-5; maybe TRBD2 (7 bases). Trimming removed 1 base from V and 5 bases from J, with 14 bases in between. CDR1 is SGHTA, CDR2 FQGNSA, per germline. The length of the CDR3 is 15 residues.

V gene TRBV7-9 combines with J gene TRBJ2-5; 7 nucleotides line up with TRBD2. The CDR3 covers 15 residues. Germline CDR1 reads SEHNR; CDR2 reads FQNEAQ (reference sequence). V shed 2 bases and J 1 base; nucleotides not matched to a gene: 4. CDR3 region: CASSLYGGFQETQYF. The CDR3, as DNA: TGTGCCAGCAGCTTATACGGGGGGTTCCAAGAGACCCAGTACTTC.

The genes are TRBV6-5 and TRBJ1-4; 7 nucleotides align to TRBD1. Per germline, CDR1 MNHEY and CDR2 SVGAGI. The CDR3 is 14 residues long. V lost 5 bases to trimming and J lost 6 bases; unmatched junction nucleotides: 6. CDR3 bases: TGTGCCAGCAGTAGACAGGGAGTTCATGAAAAACTGTTTTTT. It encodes CASSRQGVHEKLFF.

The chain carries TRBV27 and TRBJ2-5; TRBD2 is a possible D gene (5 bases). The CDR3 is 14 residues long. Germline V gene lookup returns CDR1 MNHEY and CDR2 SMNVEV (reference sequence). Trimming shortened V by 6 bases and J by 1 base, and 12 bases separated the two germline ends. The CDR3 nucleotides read TGTGCCAGCAGGGGCCTAGCACTCCAAGAGACCCAGTACTTC. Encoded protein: CASRGLALQETQYF.